This T cell receptor beta chain is from a study of Graves' ophthalmopathy and Graves' hyperthyroidism. Amplification targeted the TCR beta CDR3 regions, with RNA transcripts as the source material. Investigators did first-round RT-PCR with HTBI primers, then second-round multiplex PCR. TCRdb recomputed calls from the multiplex PCR reads with MiXCR, one row per CDR3 protein. Seen here are under 250,000 distinct CDR3 sequences, 25% to 35% observed once, and the top ten hold over 7.5%. Where ophthalmopathy was present, donors had moderate-to-severe activity, CAS ≥3, NOSPECS ≥4 and duration under 3 months. V lost 5 bases and J 4 bases, leaving 8 bases between the germline ends. Per the germline V gene, CDR1 is MNHEY and CDR2 is SVGEGT. This CDR3 spans 12 amino acids.

This clonotype was obtained from a man aged 45 to 65 with Graves' ophthalmopathy. The V gene is TRBV6-2 or TRBV6-3, the J gene TRBJ1-1, with D uncertain. The specimen was peripheral blood. The CDR3 region has the DNA TGTGCCAGCAGTAAAGGACCCACTGAAGCTTTCTTT. The encoded protein is CASSKGPTEAFF.